Presented here are 5 T cell receptor beta chains from one specimen sequenced in a study of breast tumors, draining lymph nodes, adjacent tissues. TCRdb called the multiplex PCR reads again in MiXCR, with one record for every CDR3 protein. The data show approximately 150,000 distinct CDR3 sequences, with 30% to 40% seen just once and around 4% held by the top ten. Samples came from axillary lymph nodes draining the breast cancer. Input material: axillary lymph node tissue. These receptors were obtained from a female donor with breast cancer. Some clones in this sample may be carry-over from other donors' samples.

This chain links TRBV7-3 with TRBJ2-2, with D tentatively TRBD1 (6 bases). This CDR3 comprises 16 residues. Germline assignment: CDR1 SGHTA and CDR2 FQGTGA. Trimming shortened V by 4 bases and J by 0 bases, and 12 bases separated the two germline ends. CDR3 DNA sequence: TGTGCCAGCAGCTCATGGACAGAAACGAACACCGGGGAGCTGTTTTTT. This gives the protein CASSSWTETNTGELFF.

The table lists this clonotype with a few counts. This may stem from a read error, because a much larger clone lies one nucleotide away. The V gene is TRBV5-6, the J gene TRBJ2-7; D is tentatively TRBD1 or TRBD2 (5 bases each). Germline V CDR1 and CDR2: SGHDT, YYEEEE. The CDR3 covers 15 residues. Deletions cut 4 bases from V and 2 bases from J, with 16 bases between. In DNA form, the CDR3 reads TGTGCCAGCAGCCTCCCCGGGGCACCGGCCTACGAGCAGTACTTC. Translated: CASSLPGAPAYEQYF.

Many counts were recorded for this clonotype. The genes are TRBV11-2 and TRBJ2-5; perhaps TRBD2 as D (6 bases). Trimming pared 4 bases from V and 2 bases from J, leaving 11 bases between. Germline values: CDR1 SGHAT, CDR2 FQNNGV. The CDR3 is made up of 14 amino acids. The chain's CDR3 is CASSYSGGQETQYF. For the CDR3, the DNA is TGTGCCAGCAGCTACTCTGGGGGGCAAGAGACCCAGTACTTC.

This chain's CDR3 is CASSARLGDTQYF. The CDR3 DNA follows: TGTGCCAGCAGTGCCCGACTCGGAGATACGCAGTATTTT. The chain couples TRBV2 to TRBJ2-3; D is unresolved. Per germline, CDR1 SNHLY and CDR2 FYNNEI. V lost 4 bases and J 5 bases, leaving 10 bases between the germline ends. The CDR3 sequence is 13 residues long.

On this clonotype itself: A much larger clone lies a single base off, so this may be a read error. The genes are TRBV18 and TRBJ2-5; D gene ambiguous. Germline V lookup: CDR1 KGHSH, CDR2 LQKENI. The CDR3 has 13 residues. The CDR3 is CVSSPGLQETQYF. The CDR3 bases are TGTGTCAGCTCACCCGGGTTGCAAGAGACCCAGTACTTC.